Listed below are T cell receptor beta chains from one sample, sequenced in a study of T cell clonotyping in hematopoietic cell transplantation. Produced via immunoSEQ multiplex PCR; TCRdb's table is partial and in-frame only. The sample carries approximately 70,000 clones, around 94% recorded once. Sequenced: peripheral blood mononuclear cells. The receptors shown here come from a man in his forties or fifties in good health. Some clones in this sample may be carry-over from other donors' samples. The CDR3 runs from the conserved cysteine through the conserved F or W. Fields, in order: CDR3 DNA, CDR3 protein, D gene, J gene, clone size, V gene. D genes are given only for firm matches. Size tells how often a clone was seen (once, few, many) or the class of an expanded clone, and some rows leave it out.

TGTGCCAGCACCCCGTCGGTTAGCACTGAAGCTTTCTTT,CASTPSVSTEAFF,NA,TRBJ1-1,NA,TRBV5-6
TGTGCCAGCAGCCAAGGGTCGGGAACTGAAGCTTTCTTT,CASSQGSGTEAFF,NA,TRBJ1-1,NA,TRBV14
TGTGCCAGCAGCTTATTTACAGGGAATTCACCCCTCCACTTT,CASSLFTGNSPLHF,NA,TRBJ1-6,once,TRBV11-2
TGCGCCAGCGAGGACAGGATAAGCTCCTATAATTCACCCCTCCACTTT,CASEDRISSYNSPLHF,TRBD1,TRBJ1-6,once,TRBV10-1
TGTGCCAGCAGCCCGACAGGGTTGCAGACCCAGTACTTC,CASSPTGLQTQYF,TRBD1,TRBJ2-5,NA,TRBV28
TGCAGCGTTGGAGGGGGCGGGAGCCCTTCCTACGAGCAGTACTTC,CSVGGGGSPSYEQYF,NA,TRBJ2-7,once,TRBV29-1
TGCGCCAGCAGCTTCACGGCAGGGAGCGAGCAGTACTTC,CASSFTAGSEQYF,NA,TRBJ2-7,NA,TRBV5-1
TGTGCCAGCAGTTTGGACAGGGGATTGGTATACGAGCAGTACTTC,CASSLDRGLVYEQYF,TRBD1,TRBJ2-7,NA,TRBV28
TGTGCCAGCAGCCCCAGCCCCGGGGAGCTGTTTTTT,CASSPSPGELFF,NA,TRBJ2-2,NA,TRBV2
TGTGCCAGCAGCCCAGGCGGGGGTACGCAGTATTTT,CASSPGGGTQYF,TRBD2,TRBJ2-3,NA,TRBV5-4
TGCGCCAGCAGCCCCGGACAGGGGTATGGCTACACCTTC,CASSPGQGYGYTF,TRBD1,TRBJ1-2,NA,TRBV5-1
TGTGCCAGCAGCTTAGCTCTCGAGCAGTACTTC,CASSLALEQYF,NA,TRBJ2-7,NA,TRBV7-8
TGTGCCAGTAGTATAGATGCCGTGAGCGGGAGGGCCCTCACCTACGAGCAGTACTTC,CASSIDAVSGRALTYEQYF,TRBD2,TRBJ2-7,NA,TRBV19
TGTGCCAGCAGTATACCAGGGTTGGCCAACGTCCTGACTTTC,CASSIPGLANVLTF,NA,TRBJ2-6,once,TRBV6-5
TGCGCCAGCAGCCAAGACCTAGCGGAGTACTACAATGAGCAGTTCTTC,CASSQDLAEYYNEQFF,TRBD2,TRBJ2-1,NA,TRBV4-3
TGTGCCAGCAGCCGCTCCGTCATCCTAGCGGGGGGAATCCAGGGGGAGCTGTTTTTT,CASSRSVILAGGIQGELFF,TRBD2,TRBJ2-2,NA,TRBV5-6
TGCAGCGTCCCGGACGGGGCCTCCTACGAGCAGTACTTC,CSVPDGASYEQYF,NA,TRBJ2-7,NA,TRBV29-1
TGCAGCGCCGTGCCCGGAGGCAATCAGCCCCAGCATTTT,CSAVPGGNQPQHF,NA,TRBJ1-5,NA,TRBV29-1
TGCGCCAGCAGCGCCGGGACAGCGGGGATGGAGCCCCAGCATTTT,CASSAGTAGMEPQHF,TRBD1,TRBJ1-5,NA,TRBV4-1
TGTGCCGGCGGGACAGGGCAACCTGGGGCCAACGTCCTGACTTTC,CAGGTGQPGANVLTF,TRBD1,TRBJ2-6,NA,TRBV2
TGTGCCAGCACCACCGACCGGACTTTAAACTACGAGCAGTACTTC,CASTTDRTLNYEQYF,NA,TRBJ2-7,NA,TRBV2
TGTGCCAGCACCTTCTCCCGGGGAAACACCGGGGAGCTGTTTTTT,CASTFSRGNTGELFF,NA,TRBJ2-2,once,TRBV6-1
TGTGCCACCCAAATCTCAGCGGGATCTAGCACAGATACGCAGTATTTT,CATQISAGSSTDTQYF,TRBD2,TRBJ2-3,NA,TRBV27
TGTGCCAGTAGTATATTGACCGCAACTAATGAAAAACTGTTTTTT,CASSILTATNEKLFF,NA,TRBJ1-4,NA,TRBV19
TGTGCCAGCAGTGAGACAGGGGCTTTCGGGGCTAATGAAAAACTGTTTTTT,CASSETGAFGANEKLFF,TRBD1,TRBJ1-4,NA,TRBV6-1
TGTGCCAGCAGCCCGGGACAGGGGCGAAACACTGAAGCTTTCTTT,CASSPGQGRNTEAFF,TRBD1,TRBJ1-1,NA,TRBV5-4
TGTGCCAGCAAAGTCGAGGGTCCCTATGGCTACACCTTC,CASKVEGPYGYTF,NA,TRBJ1-2,NA,TRBV2
TGTGCCAGCAGCTTGGATCGGGGGCGAGGTGGAAACACCATATATTTT,CASSLDRGRGGNTIYF,NA,TRBJ1-3,NA,TRBV5-6
TGTGCCAGCAGCTTTGTGGCTAGCTCCCCCTACGAGCAGTACTTC,CASSFVASSPYEQYF,NA,TRBJ2-7,NA,TRBV11-1
TGTGCCAGCAGTTCCTACCTGGCCGTCCCTGAAGCTTTCTTT,CASSSYLAVPEAFF,NA,TRBJ1-1,NA,TRBV27
TGTGCCAGTAGTTCCTCGGGGACGGTGTTGGGTGTGGCTTTCTTT,CASSSSGTVLGVAFF,NA,TRBJ1-1,NA,TRBV19
TGTGCCAGTAGTATAGAGCCTGGGCTCGGGGGCTACACCTTC,CASSIEPGLGGYTF,NA,TRBJ1-2,NA,TRBV19
TGTGCCAGCAGTGATACCGGGGTGAAGCCCCAGCATTTT,CASSDTGVKPQHF,NA,TRBJ1-5,NA,TRBV6-1
TGCGCCAGCTCGGCGTCTTATGGCTACACCTTC,CASSASYGYTF,NA,TRBJ1-2,NA,TRBV10-2
TGTGCCAGCAGTGAGGGAACGGGGCGAGAAAAACTGTTTTTT,CASSEGTGREKLFF,NA,TRBJ1-4,NA,TRBV2
TGTGCCAGCAGCGCCCACGTAGCGGGGGGGCTAAACACCGGGGAGCTGTTTTTT,CASSAHVAGGLNTGELFF,TRBD2,TRBJ2-2,NA,TRBV27